A single sample is the source of the 23 T cell receptor beta chains below, sequenced in a study of T cells after yellow fever vaccination. Via MiXCR, TCRdb re-called the 5' RACE reads, giving one row per CDR3 protein. Of around 31,000 distinct CDR3 sequences detected, about 10% appear once; the ten largest clones hold roughly 12%. This sample comprised PBMCs, either bulk or a sorted T-cell subset (CD4+, CD8+, memory, or dextramer-sorted; not recorded which), obtained around 15 days after the first yellow fever vaccination. The source is a man aged 18-30 years who received the YFV17D yellow fever vaccine.

With respect to this clonotype: A much larger clone differs by one base, so this may be a read error. The V call is TRBV20-1, the J call TRBJ2-1; the D is unclear. The germline V gene has CDR1 DFQATT and CDR2 SNEGSKA (reference sequence). CDR3 length: 11 residues. Trimming took off 4 bases at V and 6 bases at J, with 7 bases between the two ends. CDR3 DNA sequence: TGCAGTGCTACTTTTTTCAATGAGCAGTTCTTC. This codes for CSATFFNEQFF.

The table lists this clonotype with many counts. The rearrangement uses TRBV20-1 and TRBJ2-1, with a tentative D call TRBD2 (7 bases). In germline, CDR1 is DFQATT, CDR2 SNEGSKA (reference sequence). Trimming stripped 0 bases from V and 10 bases from J, with 22 bases between. This CDR3 comprises 16 residues. The DNA for the CDR3 is TGCAGTGCTAGAGATGTAGTTAGAGGGGGGGCTTCGGAGCAGTTCTTC. It specifies CSARDVVRGGASEQFF.

The table lists this clonotype with many counts. This chain links TRBV20-1 with TRBJ2-3; weak D call: TRBD2 (6 bases). Trimming took 5 bases from V and 5 from J, leaving 20 bases between them. CDR3 length equals 15 residues. Germline loops: CDR1 DFQATT, CDR2 SNEGSKA (reference sequence). The CDR3 sequence is CSAPAWPGRGDTQYF. CDR3 DNA sequence: TGCAGTGCTCCCGCCTGGCCTGGGCGGGGAGATACGCAGTATTTT.

This clonotype was counted at least ten times. The CDR3 here is CSAPQGGTDTQYF. The DNA for the CDR3 is TGCAGCGCCCCACAGGGTGGCACAGATACGCAGTATTTT. This chain joins TRBV29-1 and TRBJ2-3; tentatively, D is TRBD1 (6 bases). CDR1 and CDR2 from the germline V gene are SQVTM and ANQGSEA. V lost 7 bases and J lost 1, with 12 bases in between. The CDR3 consists of 13 residues.

The V and J genes are TRBV5-4 and TRBJ2-3; weak D call: TRBD2 (5 bases). Germline V lookup: CDR1 SGHNT, CDR2 YYREEE (reference sequence). V gave up 6 bases and J gave up 6 bases, with 20 bases separating them. CDR3 size: 15 residues. CDR3 DNA sequence: TGTGCCAGCACGACGCCCGGCGGGTCCGCCGATACGCAGTATTTT. This sequence encodes CASTTPGGSADTQYF.

This clonotype has at least ten counts. The V and J genes are TRBV12-3 or TRBV12-4 and TRBJ1-1; D remains unclear. Trimming took 6 bases from V and 0 from J, leaving 11 bases between them. CDR3 length: 14 residues. CDR3 nucleotide sequence: TGTGCCAGCAGACACCGGAGGCTGAACACTGAAGCTTTCTTT. Its protein product is CASRHRRLNTEAFF.

The chain links TRBV5-1 to TRBJ2-5; 10 bases match TRBD2. Trimming at V came to 1 base and at J to 5 bases, leaving 5 bases not matched to a gene. The CDR3 extends over 15 amino acids. Germline loops: CDR1 SGHRS, CDR2 YFSETQ. CDR3 amino acids: CASSLQGTSVETQYF. The CDR3 DNA sequence: TGCGCCAGCAGCTTGCAGGGGACTAGCGTCGAGACCCAGTACTTC.

This clonotype was counted ten times or more. The genes are TRBV7-2 and TRBJ1-4, with TRBD1 matching 7 bases. Germline V gene lookup returns CDR1 SGHTA and CDR2 FQGNSA. V trimming: 5 bases; J trimming: 4 bases; junction bases outside the gene matches: 7. The CDR3 has 15 amino acids. The CDR3 loop is CASSTQGSHNEKLFF. The DNA of the CDR3 is TGTGCCAGCAGCACACAGGGGTCCCATAATGAAAAACTGTTTTTT.

This clonotype occurred many times. The V gene is TRBV4-1, the J gene TRBJ1-2; possibly TRBD1 for D (5 bases). This CDR3 has 15 residues. CDR1 MGHRA and CDR2 YSYEKL come from the germline V gene. V shed 0 bases and J shed 7 bases, with 15 bases lying between them. CDR3 sequence (DNA): TGCGCCAGCAGCCAAGAGAACACAGGAACTGGTGGCTACACCTTC. Residues: CASSQENTGTGGYTF.

There are many counts of this clonotype. The chain couples TRBV4-1 to TRBJ1-5; 9 positions agree with TRBD1. This CDR3 spans 15 amino acids. J was trimmed by 0 bases and V by 7 bases; bases with no gene match: 4. Germline CDR1 is MGHRA and CDR2 is YSYEKL. CDR3 sequence reads: CASTRTGDSNQPQHF. DNA for the CDR3: TGCGCCAGCACCAGGACAGGGGATAGCAATCAGCCCCAGCATTTT.

This clonotype appeared many times. The genes are TRBV24-1 and TRBJ2-5; TRBD1 matches at 8 bases. J lost 4 bases, V lost 4 bases, and 7 bases had no gene match. The CDR3 is made up of 15 amino acids. The germline V gene has CDR1 KGHDR and CDR2 SFDVKD. CDR3 sequence: CATSDSGQGGETQYF. DNA of the CDR3: TGTGCCACCAGTGACTCCGGACAGGGAGGAGAGACCCAGTACTTC.

This clonotype has at least ten counts. This sequence joins TRBV6-7 and TRBJ2-3; 10 nucleotides agree with TRBD2. TRBV6-7 is placed among ORFs of uncertain function. This CDR3 is 15 amino acids long. J was trimmed by 5 bases and V by 5 bases; bases with no gene match: 7. DNA for the CDR3: TGTGCCAGCAGTGCCCCGGGACTAGCGAAAGATACGCAGTATTTT. The encoded protein is CASSAPGLAKDTQYF.

This clonotype appeared many times. In nucleotides, the CDR3 is TGTGCCAGCAGCCTCCGGGACAGGGATGTTAATGGCTACACCTTC. Translation gives CASSLRDRDVNGYTF. The chain is built from TRBV5-4 and TRBJ1-2; 9 bases align to TRBD1. The CDR3 consists of 15 residues. Germline assignment: CDR1 SGHNT and CDR2 YYREEE (reference sequence). After removal of 4 bases from V and 6 bases from J, the junction contained 10 bases not matched to a gene.

The sample holds many counts of this clonotype. The gene calls are TRBV20-1 and TRBJ2-3; D might be TRBD1 (6 bases). The CDR3 length is 14 residues. V lost 0 bases to trimming and J lost 6 bases, with 13 bases between them. Germline loops: CDR1 DFQATT, CDR2 SNEGSKA (reference sequence). CDR3 nucleotide sequence: TGCAGTGCTAGAGAGGACAGTGAAATTGATACGCAGTATTTT. Amino acid sequence: CSAREDSEIDTQYF.

This clonotype was seen ten or more times. V usage is TRBV6-1 and J usage is TRBJ1-6; no definite D call. The germline V gene has CDR1 MNHNS and CDR2 SASEGT. Deletions cut 2 bases from V and 10 bases from J, with 9 bases between. This CDR3 is built from 13 residues. The CDR3 sequence is CASSESLNSPLHF. CDR3 DNA sequence: TGTGCCAGCAGTGAAAGCCTAAACTCACCCCTCCACTTT.

This clonotype was observed many times. This sequence joins TRBV20-1 and TRBJ1-4; D is unclear. Germline V gene lookup returns CDR1 DFQATT and CDR2 SNEGSKA (reference sequence). The CDR3 extends over 15 amino acids. The V end was cut by 3 bases, the J end by 4 bases, with 15 bases between. The CDR3 DNA is TGCAGTGCTAGGCCTCCGGGATCGGGTAATGAAAAACTGTTTTTT. It specifies CSARPPGSGNEKLFF.

Concerning this clonotype: Since a much larger clone is just one base distant, this may be a read error. The rearrangement joins TRBV28 to TRBJ2-7, with unresolved D. The CDR3 sequence is 12 residues long. Germline CDR1 and CDR2: MDHEN and SYDVKM. The CDR3 reads CTSSFSSYEQYF. The CDR3 DNA reads TGTACCAGCAGTTTCTCTTCCTACGAGCAGTACTTC.

As concerns this clonotype: A much more abundant neighbour one base away suggests this may be a read error. The chain has TRBV11-2 and TRBJ2-1, with a tentative D call TRBD1 (5 bases). There are 17 residues in the CDR3. Germline V gene data show CDR1 as SGHAT and CDR2 as FQNNGV. CDR3 loop: CAGSLPNYRTPNNEQFF. In DNA, the CDR3 is TGTGCCGGCAGCTTACCTAATTACAGGACCCCAAACAATGAGCAGTTCTTC. Full variable domain (rest looked up from reference TRBV11-2 and TRBJ2-1): EAGVAQSPRYKIIEKRQSVAFWCNPISGHATLYWYQQILGQGPKLLIQFQNNGVVDDSQLPKDRFSAERLKGVDSTLKIQPAKLEDSAVYLCAGSLPNYRTPNNEQFFGPGTRLTVL.

This clonotype has at least ten counts. The chain employs TRBV11-2 and TRBJ2-2; 11 bases are a match to TRBD2. This CDR3 comprises 18 residues. With V trimmed by 7 bases and J by 1 base, 11 bases remained unmatched. The V gene's germline CDR1 is SGHAT and CDR2 FQNNGV. The CDR3 DNA sequence: TGTGCCAGCACCCCCCTCCTCCTAGCGGGGGGGAACACCGGGGAGCTGTTTTTT. This codes for CASTPLLLAGGNTGELFF. The whole variable domain, filled in from reference TRBV11-2 and TRBJ2-2, reads EAGVAQSPRYKIIEKRQSVAFWCNPISGHATLYWYQQILGQGPKLLIQFQNNGVVDDSQLPKDRFSAERLKGVDSTLKIQPAKLEDSAVYLCASTPLLLAGGNTGELFFGEGSRLTVL.

This clonotype was seen many times. The chain employs TRBV6-2 or TRBV6-3 and TRBJ1-1; D remains ambiguous. CDR1 is MNHEY and CDR2 is SVGEGT in the germline V gene. Trimming left V 6 bases short and J 5 bases short, with 10 bases between. The length of the CDR3 is 12 residues. The CDR3 is CASSPQVTEAFF. The CDR3 nucleotides are TGTGCCAGCAGCCCCCAGGTGACTGAAGCTTTCTTT.

The table lists this clonotype with many counts. V is TRBV5-1 and J is TRBJ1-6; D is possibly TRBD1 (6 bases). CDR1 is SGHRS and CDR2 is YFSETQ in the germline V gene. Trimming took 0 bases from V and 4 from J, leaving 11 bases between them. CDR3 length equals 16 residues. CDR3 bases: TGCGCCAGCAGCTTGGGAGACAGGCAATATAATTCACCCCTCCACTTT. As protein: CASSLGDRQYNSPLHF.

This clonotype was detected many times. The rearrangement links TRBV7-9 to TRBJ1-3; D not certain. V shed 5 bases and J shed 9 bases, with 11 bases lying between them. CDR3 size: 12 residues. The V gene's germline CDR1 is SEHNR and CDR2 FQNEAQ (reference sequence). CDR3 bases: TGTGCCAGCAGCCCCCCCGCGGGCACCATATATTTT. Amino acids: CASSPPAGTIYF.

This chain uses TRBV4-2 with TRBJ1-2; 10 nucleotides match TRBD1. V shed 4 bases, J shed 8 bases, and the junction held 4 bases outside the gene matches. This CDR3 is 13 amino acids long. Per the germline V gene, CDR1 is LGHNA and CDR2 is YNFKEQ. For the CDR3, the DNA is TGTGCCAGCAGCCCTGGGACAGGGGAAGGCTACACCTTC. Amino acids: CASSPGTGEGYTF.